This T cell receptor beta chain originates from a study of beta chain features in type 1 diabetes. General study findings and limits: TCRB CDR3s were moderately but significantly shorter in Type 1 diabetes patients in all four CD4+ subsets. Unsettled here was the matter of whether HLA type influences TCRB rearrangement. Patients showed naive, central memory and Treg TCRB repertoires that appeared more similar than those of healthy donors.

Expressed TCRB transcripts were sequenced because the entire RNA isolate underwent reverse transcription. An average of approximately 4 million reads was obtained for naive, central memory and regulatory T cell samples. Assay: immunoSEQ multiplex PCR; the TCRdb copy retains only in-frame clones and omits some. Of 600,000 or so clones in the sample, around 15% were seen once. Germline V CDR1 and CDR2: SGDLS, YYNGEE. Trimming removed 0 bases from V and 5 bases from J, with 14 bases in between. The CDR3 runs to 15 residues. This clone was counted a few times. The antigen is not known. The chain uses TRBV9 and TRBJ1-2; no reliable D call. The sequenced material came from naive CD4+ T cells from blood. The TCR was taken from a man in his late teens or twenties with type 1 diabetes. This chain's CDR3 is CASSVAPGEEYGYTF. The CDR3 DNA follows: TGTGCCAGCAGCGTAGCTCCTGGAGAGGAATATGGCTACACCTTC.